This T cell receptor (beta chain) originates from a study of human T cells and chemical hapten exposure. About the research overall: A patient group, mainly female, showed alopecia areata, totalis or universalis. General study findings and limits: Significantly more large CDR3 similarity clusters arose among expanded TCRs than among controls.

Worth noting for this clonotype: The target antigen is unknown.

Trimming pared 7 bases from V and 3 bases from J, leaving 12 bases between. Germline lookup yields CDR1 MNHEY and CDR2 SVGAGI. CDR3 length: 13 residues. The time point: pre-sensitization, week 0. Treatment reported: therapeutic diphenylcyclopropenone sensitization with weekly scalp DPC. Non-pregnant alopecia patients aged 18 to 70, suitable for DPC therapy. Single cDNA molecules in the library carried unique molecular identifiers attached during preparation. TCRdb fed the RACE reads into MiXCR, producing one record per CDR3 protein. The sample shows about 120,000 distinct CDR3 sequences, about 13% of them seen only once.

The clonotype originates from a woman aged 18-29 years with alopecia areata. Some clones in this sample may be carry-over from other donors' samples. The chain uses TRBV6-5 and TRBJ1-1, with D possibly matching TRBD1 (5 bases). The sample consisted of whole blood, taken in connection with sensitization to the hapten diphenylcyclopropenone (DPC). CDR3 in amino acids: CASTRGFDTEAFF. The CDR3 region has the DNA TGTGCCAGCACCCGGGGGTTCGACACTGAAGCTTTCTTT.